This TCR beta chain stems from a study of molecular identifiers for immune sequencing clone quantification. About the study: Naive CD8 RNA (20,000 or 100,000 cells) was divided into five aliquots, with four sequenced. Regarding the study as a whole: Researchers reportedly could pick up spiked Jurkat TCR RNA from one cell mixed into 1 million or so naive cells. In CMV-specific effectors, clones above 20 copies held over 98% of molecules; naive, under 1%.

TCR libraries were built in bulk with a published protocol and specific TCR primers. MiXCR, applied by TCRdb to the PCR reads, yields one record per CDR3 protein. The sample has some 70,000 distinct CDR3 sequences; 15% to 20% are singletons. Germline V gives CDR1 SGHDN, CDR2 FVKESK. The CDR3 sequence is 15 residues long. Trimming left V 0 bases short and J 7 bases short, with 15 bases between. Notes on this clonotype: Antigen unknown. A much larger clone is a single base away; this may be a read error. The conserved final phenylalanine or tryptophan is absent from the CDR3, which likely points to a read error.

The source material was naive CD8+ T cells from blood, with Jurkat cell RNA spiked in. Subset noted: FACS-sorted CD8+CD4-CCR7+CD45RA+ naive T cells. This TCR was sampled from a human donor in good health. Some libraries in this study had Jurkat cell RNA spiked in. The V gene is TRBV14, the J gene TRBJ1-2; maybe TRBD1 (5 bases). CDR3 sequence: CASSQDSGGESGYTL. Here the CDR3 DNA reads TGTGCCAGCAGCCAAGATTCGGGGGGGGAGAGTGGCTACACCCTC.